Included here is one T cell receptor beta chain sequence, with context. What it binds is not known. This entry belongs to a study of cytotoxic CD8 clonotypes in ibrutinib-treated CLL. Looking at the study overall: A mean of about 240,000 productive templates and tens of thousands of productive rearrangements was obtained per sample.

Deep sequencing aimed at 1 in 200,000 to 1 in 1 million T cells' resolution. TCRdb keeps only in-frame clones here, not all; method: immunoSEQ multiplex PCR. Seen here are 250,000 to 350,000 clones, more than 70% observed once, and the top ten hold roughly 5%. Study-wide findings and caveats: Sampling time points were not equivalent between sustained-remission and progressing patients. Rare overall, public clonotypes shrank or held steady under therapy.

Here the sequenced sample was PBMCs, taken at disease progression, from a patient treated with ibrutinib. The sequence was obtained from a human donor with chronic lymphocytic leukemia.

CDR3 sequence (DNA): TGTGCCAGCAGTACCCTCGGGACGGGGAATAATCAGCCCCAGCATTTT. Translated: CASSTLGTGNNQPQHF. This chain links TRBV2 with TRBJ1-5, with a weak D call TRBD1 (5 bases). This CDR3 spans 16 amino acids. CDR1 and CDR2 from the germline V gene are SNHLY and FYNNEI. Trimming took 5 bases from V and 4 from J, leaving 18 bases between them.